This T cell receptor beta chain was captured by sequencing in a study of OX40 agonist ivuxolimab in advanced cancers. The table came from immunoSEQ multiplex PCR; TCRdb's copy has only in-frame clones and leaves some out. The top ten clones hold roughly 6.5% of a sample with tens of thousands of clones, roughly 79% of them seen once. The V and J ends lost 4 bases and 5 bases respectively, with 8 bases between them. From germline, CDR1 is MDHEN and CDR2 SYDVKM. This CDR3 comprises 12 residues. In its sample, this clone was seen once. This sequence originates from an adult with an advanced solid tumor such as melanoma, head and neck, liver or kidney cancer. This rearrangement joins TRBV28 to TRBJ1-1; D gene uncertain. Sequenced here: CD4+ or CD8+ T cells sorted from blood, sampled in a trial of the OX40 agonist ivuxolimab. CDR3 sequence reads: CASSSPDTEAFF. CDR3 nucleotide sequence: TGTGCCAGCAGTTCCCCAGATACTGAAGCTTTCTTT.